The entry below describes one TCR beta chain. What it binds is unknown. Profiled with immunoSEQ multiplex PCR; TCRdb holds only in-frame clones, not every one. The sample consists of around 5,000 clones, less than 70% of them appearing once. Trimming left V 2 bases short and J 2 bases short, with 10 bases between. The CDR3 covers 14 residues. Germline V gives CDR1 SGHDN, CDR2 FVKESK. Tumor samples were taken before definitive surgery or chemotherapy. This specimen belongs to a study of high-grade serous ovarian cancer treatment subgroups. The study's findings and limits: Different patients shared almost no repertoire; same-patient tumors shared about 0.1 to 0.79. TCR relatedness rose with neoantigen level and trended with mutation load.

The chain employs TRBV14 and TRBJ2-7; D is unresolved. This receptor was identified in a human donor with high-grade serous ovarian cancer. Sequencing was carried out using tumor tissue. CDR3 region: CASSQWVGTYEQYF. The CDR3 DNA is TGTGCCAGCAGCCAATGGGTTGGTACCTACGAGCAGTACTTC.